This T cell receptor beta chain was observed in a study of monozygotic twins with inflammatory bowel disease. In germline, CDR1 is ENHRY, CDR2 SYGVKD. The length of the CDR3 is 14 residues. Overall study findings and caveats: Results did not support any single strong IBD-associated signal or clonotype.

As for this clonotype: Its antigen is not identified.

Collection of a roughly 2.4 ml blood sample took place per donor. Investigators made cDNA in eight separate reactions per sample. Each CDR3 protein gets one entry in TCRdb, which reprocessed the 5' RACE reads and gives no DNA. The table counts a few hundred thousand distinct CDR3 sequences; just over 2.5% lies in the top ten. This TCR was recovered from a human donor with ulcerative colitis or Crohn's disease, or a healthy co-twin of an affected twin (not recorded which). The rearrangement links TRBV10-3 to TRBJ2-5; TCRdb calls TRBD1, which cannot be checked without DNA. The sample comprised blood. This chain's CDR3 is CAISERGIMETQYF.